The clone carrying this T cell receptor beta chain was picked up a small number of times. This entry comes from a study of blood T cell repertoires in COVID-19. Study as a whole: The study drew acute and convalescent COVID-19 samples from the United States, Italy and Spain.

The authors' processing: Amplification of reference gene primers provided the estimated nucleated cell counts. Assay: immunoSEQ multiplex PCR; the TCRdb copy retains only in-frame clones and omits some. From that table come the V and J calls and clone size; the DNA was used to work out D and trimming. There are more than 80,000 clones in the sample; roughly 85% occur only once, and roughly 15% lies in the top ten. Germline CDR1 MNHEY, CDR2 SVGAGI. Trimming removed 6 bases from V and 3 bases from J; junction bases left unmatched: 6. There are 15 residues in the CDR3. Material: peripheral blood. The V and J genes are TRBV6-5 and TRBJ2-7; TRBD2 matches at 12 bases. The clonotype comes from a human donor in a cohort sampled during active COVID-19. The CDR3 here is CASRPLAGGDYEQYF. The CDR3 region has the DNA TGTGCCAGCAGACCACTAGCGGGGGGCGACTACGAGCAGTACTTC.